This TCR beta chain emerged from a study of CD8 T cells in Susac syndrome. An amount of RNA that ranged from roughly 0.45 to 1 ug was reverse transcribed with random hexamers. The TCR beta CDR3 was amplified by immunoSEQ multiplex PCR across 54 Vbeta, 13 Jbeta. TCRdb used MiXCR to reprocess the immunoSEQ multiplex PCR reads, holding one entry per CDR3 protein. The data hold around 160,000 distinct CDR3 sequences, with around 93% observed a single time. Germline V gene lookup returns CDR1 SGHRS and CDR2 YFSETQ. The CDR3 is 14 amino acids. Trimming removed 5 bases at V and 1 base at J, with 9 bases between. CD8+ and CD4+ T cells circulating in blood were sequenced for TCR beta. Healthy donors, matched for age and sex, constituted the control group. FACS enriched CD8+ TEMRA cells, while bulk CD8+ and CD4+ were negatively isolated.

The clonotype originates from a human donor in good health. This chain joins TRBV5-1 and TRBJ2-2; no clear D gene. Sample: CD4+ T cells from PBMCs. CDR3 in amino acids: CASRLRQNTGELFF. CDR3 DNA: TGCGCCAGCAGGTTGAGACAGAACACCGGGGAGCTGTTTTTT.